These 16 T cell receptor beta chains share one sample of origin, sequenced in a study of CXCR3-negative and CXCR3-positive naive CD8 T cells. Regarding the study as a whole: A higher hydrophobicity marked the TRB CDR3s of CXCR3-positive naive cells versus CXCR3-negative naive cells.

The study made its TRB cDNA libraries by 5' RACE, adding UMI labels. TCRdb re-analyzed the 5' RACE reads; it lists each CDR3 protein once, without DNA. This repertoire includes some 130,000 distinct CDR3 sequences. These receptors are not linked to any known antigen. Input material: naive CXCR3+ CD8+ T cells from blood. Subset in this sample: CD45RO-CCR7+CD27+CD95- naive CD8+ T cells expressing CXCR3 (TNR3+). The receptors here all came from a human donor in good health. Some clones in this sample may be carry-over from other donors' samples.

The chain combines TRBV30 with TRBJ1-1; lacking DNA, the TRBD1 call made by TCRdb goes unchecked. The CDR3 covers 15 residues. Per germline, CDR1 GTSNPN and CDR2 SVGIG (reference sequence). The CDR3: CAWVPLTGGGTEAFF.

This chain links TRBV9 with TRBJ2-7; the TCRdb call, TRBD1, lacks DNA for checking. The CDR3 is 14 residues long. Germline V gives CDR1 SGDLS, CDR2 YYNGEE. CDR3 residues: CASSVGGPAYEQYF.

This chain links TRBV29-1 with TRBJ2-2; TCRdb picks TRBD1, but there is no DNA to check that call. In germline, CDR1 is SQVTM, CDR2 ANQGSEA. CDR3 length: 12 amino acids. CDR3 sequence reads: CSVLQGSGELFF.

The genes are TRBV29-1 and TRBJ1-2; TCRdb lists TRBD1, though no DNA is available to test this call. This CDR3 is built from 11 residues. Germline V gene sequence: CDR1 SQVTM, CDR2 ANQGSEA. The CDR3 here is CSGQFGGGYTF.

V usage is TRBV28 and J usage is TRBJ2-5; TCRdb's assignment of TRBD1 cannot be checked, as there is no DNA. Germline CDR1 is MDHEN and CDR2 is SYDVKM. The CDR3 covers 15 residues. CDR3: CASSRLVRGQETQYF.

The rearrangement links TRBV20-1 to TRBJ1-2. Germline values: CDR1 DFQATT, CDR2 SNEGSKA (reference sequence). The CDR3 length is 14 residues. The CDR3 protein is CSANSKTWGYGYTF.

This chain joins TRBV7-3 and TRBJ1-1; TCRdb indicates TRBD1, and absent DNA this call remains unverified. Germline V lookup: CDR1 SGHTA, CDR2 FQGTGA. The CDR3 extends over 15 amino acids. The CDR3 is CASSLMQGMNTEAFF.

The chain links TRBV4-2 to TRBJ1-5. Germline assignment: CDR1 LGHNA and CDR2 YNFKEQ. The CDR3 runs to 18 residues. The chain's CDR3 is CASSQDPGADYSNQPQHF.

The chain couples TRBV28 to TRBJ1-5; TCRdb's D gene call, TRBD1, goes unchecked for lack of DNA. The CDR3 is 14 residues long. The V gene's germline CDR1 is MDHEN and CDR2 SYDVKM. CDR3 sequence: CASSTGGLNQPQHF.

V is TRBV20-1 and J is TRBJ2-7; TCRdb's D call of TRBD2 is untestable without DNA. Germline V gives CDR1 DFQATT, CDR2 SNEGSKA (reference sequence). CDR3 length: 15 amino acids. The CDR3 sequence: CSAVPLAGAAYEQYF.

The chain combines TRBV7-2 with TRBJ2-7; TCRdb selects TRBD1, and the lack of DNA leaves this call unchecked. This CDR3 is built from 15 residues. CDR1 is SGHTA and CDR2 is FQGNSA in the germline V gene. The CDR3 sequence: CASSPYRQHSYEQYF.

The chain links TRBV9 to TRBJ2-1. This CDR3 has 11 residues. Germline V gene lookup returns CDR1 SGDLS and CDR2 YYNGEE. CDR3 residues: CASSVGYEQFF. Filled out from reference TRBV9 and TRBJ2-1, the complete variable domain reads DSGVTQTPKHLITATGQRVTLRCSPRSGDLSVYWYQQSLDQGLQFLIQYYNGEERAKGNILERFSAQQFPDLHSELNLSSLELGDSALYFCASSVGYEQFFGPGTRLTVL.

The chain joins TRBV29-1 to TRBJ2-3; the TRBD2 assignment by TCRdb is unverifiable without DNA. CDR1 SQVTM and CDR2 ANQGSEA come from the germline V gene. The CDR3 is 14 residues long. The CDR3 loop reads CSVEEASPSDTQYF.

CDR3 in amino acids: CASSYTRGGLSYEQYF. The rearrangement uses TRBV6-5 and TRBJ2-7; TCRdb returns TRBD2, unconfirmable since there is no DNA. The germline CDR1 and CDR2 sequences are MNHEY and SVGAGI. The CDR3 has 16 residues.

The rearrangement uses TRBV29-1 and TRBJ2-7; TCRdb indicates TRBD1, and absent DNA this call remains unverified. The CDR3 is 12 amino acids. The germline gives CDR1 SQVTM, CDR2 ANQGSEA. Here the CDR3 reads CSVEVIGVEQYF.

This rearrangement joins TRBV7-9 to TRBJ2-7; TCRdb gives TRBD1 as the D gene, but with no DNA this cannot be confirmed. This CDR3 is built from 16 residues. Germline V gives CDR1 SEHNR, CDR2 FQNEAQ (reference sequence). The chain's CDR3 is CASSFTTGVGGYEQYF.